A selection of T cell receptor beta chains follows, all from one sample in a study of blood T cell repertoires in COVID-19. Profiled with immunoSEQ multiplex PCR; TCRdb holds only in-frame clones, not every one. The sample yields 350,000 to 400,000 clones, approximately 90% seen once. The sequenced sample was PBMCs or T cells enriched from blood (not recorded which). All receptors come from a woman between 18 and 30 years old who had recovered from COVID-19. Each CDR3 is given with its conserved first and last residue. A D gene is named only where the DNA matches it firmly. Only some rows state a clone size, as once, few, many or a class for expanded clones.

-,TRBJ1-5,-,TRBV19,CASSIIGNQPQHF,TGTGCCAGTAGTATAATCGGCAATCAGCCCCAGCATTTT
TRBD1,TRBJ1-4,once,TRBV18,CASSPGQEKLFF,TGTGCCAGCTCACCGGGACAGGAAAAACTGTTTTTT
TRBD1,TRBJ1-2,-,TRBV30,CAWSPVDRVGYTF,TGTGCCTGGAGTCCCGTGGACAGGGTTGGCTACACCTTC
TRBD1,TRBJ1-5,-,TRBV2,CASSATGGISQPQHF,TGTGCCAGCAGCGCGACAGGGGGAATAAGTCAGCCCCAGCATTTT
-,TRBJ1-5,-,TRBV28,CASSLQGNQPQHF,TGTGCCAGCAGTTTACAGGGCAATCAGCCCCAGCATTTT
-,TRBJ1-2,-,TRBV2,CASSDRGIHYGYTF,TGTGCCAGCAGTGACCGGGGAATACACTATGGCTACACCTTC
-,TRBJ1-5,once,TRBV6-1,CASSEGGGNQPQHF,TGTGCCAGCAGTGAAGGGGGAGGCAATCAGCCCCAGCATTTT
-,TRBJ1-3,-,TRBV2,CASSGQSTIYF,TGTGCCAGCAGTGGACAGTCCACCATATATTTT
TRBD1,TRBJ1-2,-,TRBV7-9,CASSFNRGDYGYTF,TGTGCCAGCAGCTTCAACAGGGGCGACTATGGCTACACCTTC
-,TRBJ2-2,-,TRBV6-6,CASHKGQNTGELFF,TGTGCCAGCCATAAGGGACAGAACACCGGGGAGCTGTTTTTT
TRBD2,TRBJ2-5,-,TRBV5-1,CASSPAPGGQETQYF,TGCGCCAGCAGCCCAGCCCCGGGGGGGCAAGAGACCCAGTACTTC
-,TRBJ1-1,-,TRBV12-3/TRBV12-4,CASSLLRDTEAFF,TGTGCCAGCAGTTTACTCAGGGACACTGAAGCTTTCTTT
TRBD1,TRBJ2-7,-,TRBV15,CATSREGQGDHEQYF,TGTGCCACCAGCAGAGAGGGACAGGGGGACCACGAGCAGTACTTC
TRBD1,TRBJ1-2,-,TRBV4-3,CASSQDHRGLYGYTF,TGCGCCAGCAGCCAAGATCACAGGGGGCTCTATGGCTACACCTTC
-,TRBJ2-4,few,TRBV6-2/TRBV6-3,CASSSSGGGIQYF,TGTGCCAGCAGTTCCTCCGGGGGTGGCATTCAGTACTTC
TRBD1,TRBJ1-3,-,TRBV11-2,CASSLERGPGNTIYF,TGTGCCAGCAGCTTAGAGAGGGGGCCTGGAAACACCATATATTTT
TRBD1,TRBJ1-2,-,TRBV28,CASSPYRTGGGESYGYTF,TGTGCCAGCAGTCCATACCGGACAGGGGGCGGTGAATCCTATGGCTACACCTTC
-,TRBJ2-7,-,TRBV6-6,CASSLHRQSSYEQYF,TGTGCCAGCAGCCTACACCGACAGAGCTCCTACGAGCAGTACTTC
-,TRBJ2-2,-,TRBV6-6,CASSYPPGPNTGELFF,TGTGCCAGCAGTTACCCCCCAGGTCCAAACACCGGGGAGCTGTTTTTT
TRBD2,TRBJ2-5,-,TRBV15,CATSRSIAGGQETQYF,TGTGCCACCAGCAGAAGCATAGCGGGGGGACAAGAGACCCAGTACTTC
-,TRBJ1-1,-,TRBV12-5,CASGLVLSQGQLNTEAFF,TGTGCTAGTGGTTTGGTACTTTCCCAGGGGCAACTGAACACTGAAGCTTTCTTT
-,TRBJ1-6,-,TRBV6-1,CASSEINRSPLHF,TGTGCCAGCAGTGAAATTAACAGATCACCCCTCCACTTT
-,TRBJ2-1,-,TRBV11-3,CASSLVEGRVQFF,TGTGCCAGCAGCTTAGTGGAGGGTAGGGTGCAGTTCTTC
-,TRBJ2-1,-,TRBV11-3,CASSAGGEQFF,TGTGCCAGCAGCGCAGGGGGGGAGCAGTTCTTC
-,TRBJ2-7,-,TRBV29-1,CSVGGPREQYF,TGCAGCGTTGGGGGGCCACGCGAGCAGTACTTC
-,TRBJ1-1,-,TRBV3-1/TRBV3-2,CASREGQMNTEAFF,TGTGCCAGCAGGGAAGGACAGATGAACACTGAAGCTTTCTTT
TRBD1,TRBJ1-6,-,TRBV14,CASGWQGESPLHF,TGTGCCAGTGGGTGGCAGGGGGAATCACCCCTCCACTTT
-,TRBJ2-7,-,TRBV5-6,CASSPGNSYEQYF,TGTGCCAGCAGCCCTGGCAACTCCTACGAGCAGTACTTC
-,TRBJ1-1,-,TRBV5-5,CASSLEAGRNTEAFF,TGTGCCAGCAGCTTGGAAGCAGGGCGGAACACTGAAGCTTTCTTT
-,TRBJ2-3,-,TRBV7-6,CASNARTVRSTDTQYF,TGTGCCAGCAACGCGAGGACAGTTCGCTCCACAGATACGCAGTATTTT
-,TRBJ1-5,-,TRBV7-2,CASSFRGNSNQPQHF,TGTGCCAGCAGCTTTAGGGGAAATAGCAATCAGCCCCAGCATTTT
-,TRBJ1-1,-,TRBV3-1/TRBV3-2,CASSQGGSLATEAFF,TGTGCCAGCAGCCAAGGAGGGTCATTAGCCACTGAAGCTTTCTTT
-,TRBJ1-5,-,TRBV19,CASSIEVGSGHFF,TGTGCCAGTAGTATAGAAGTGGGGTCCGGACATTTCTTT
-,TRBJ1-5,-,TRBV5-6,CASSLNGLGSNQPQHF,TGTGCCAGCAGCTTGAACGGGTTAGGTAGCAATCAGCCCCAGCATTTT
-,TRBJ1-5,-,TRBV18,CASSPFVSLDQPQHF,TGTGCCAGCTCACCGTTTGTATCCCTCGATCAGCCCCAGCATTTT
-,TRBJ1-4,-,TRBV21-1,CASSRDRTIPDEKLFF,TGTGCCAGCAGCAGGGACAGAACGATCCCGGATGAAAAACTGTTTTTT
-,TRBJ1-1,-,TRBV5-4,CASSRGVVSTEAFF,TGTGCCAGCAGCCGGGGGGTGGTGAGCACTGAAGCTTTCTTT
-,TRBJ2-2,-,TRBV19,CASSWDTNTGELFF,TGTGCCAGTAGTTGGGACACTAACACCGGGGAGCTGTTTTTT
-,TRBJ1-1,-,TRBV10-3,CAINSRRNNTEAFF,TGTGCCATCAATAGTAGGCGGAACAACACTGAAGCTTTCTTT
-,TRBJ1-6,-,TRBV18,CASARGWGNSPLHF,TGTGCCAGCGCCAGGGGTTGGGGAAATTCACCCCTCCACTTT
TRBD1,TRBJ2-7,-,TRBV18,CASSPDGQGIYEQYF,TGTGCCAGCTCACCAGATGGACAGGGGATCTACGAGCAGTACTTC
-,TRBJ2-3,-,TRBV4-1,CASSQENRDTDTQYF,TGCGCCAGCAGCCAAGAAAACAGGGACACAGATACGCAGTATTTT
TRBD1,TRBJ2-7,once,TRBV5-1,CASGTGGYEQYF,TGCGCCAGCGGGACAGGAGGCTACGAGCAGTACTTC
TRBD1,TRBJ2-3,-,TRBV24-1,CATSDDTPTGGSTDTQYF,TGTGCCACCAGTGATGACACCCCGACAGGGGGGAGCACAGATACGCAGTATTTT
-,TRBJ1-1,-,TRBV27,CASSIQENTEAFF,TGTGCCAGCAGTATACAGGAGAACACTGAAGCTTTCTTT
-,TRBJ1-6,-,TRBV4-1,CASSQAEAGNNSPLHF,TGCGCCAGCAGCCAAGCGGAAGCGGGCAACAATTCACCCCTCCACTTT
-,TRBJ2-1,-,TRBV27,CASSETGRLSYNEQFF,TGTGCCAGCAGTGAGACAGGGAGGCTATCCTACAATGAGCAGTTCTTC